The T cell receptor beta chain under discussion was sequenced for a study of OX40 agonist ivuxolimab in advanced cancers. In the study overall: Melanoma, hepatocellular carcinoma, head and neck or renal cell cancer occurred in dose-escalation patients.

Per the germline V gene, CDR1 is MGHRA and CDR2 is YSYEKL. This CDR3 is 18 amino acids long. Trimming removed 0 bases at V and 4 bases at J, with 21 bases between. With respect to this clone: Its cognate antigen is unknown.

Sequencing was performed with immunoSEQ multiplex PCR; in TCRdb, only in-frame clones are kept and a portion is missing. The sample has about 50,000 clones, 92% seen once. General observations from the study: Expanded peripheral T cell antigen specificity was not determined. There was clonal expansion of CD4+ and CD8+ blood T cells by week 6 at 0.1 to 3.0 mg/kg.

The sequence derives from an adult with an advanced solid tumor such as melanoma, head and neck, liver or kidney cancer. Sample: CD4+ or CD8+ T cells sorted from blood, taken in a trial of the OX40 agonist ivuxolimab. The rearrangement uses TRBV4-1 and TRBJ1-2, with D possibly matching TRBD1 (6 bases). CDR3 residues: CASSQDRGGLGFGYGYTF. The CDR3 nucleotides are TGCGCCAGCAGCCAAGATCGAGGGGGGTTAGGGTTTGGCTATGGCTACACCTTC.